These T cell receptor beta chains were read from a single sample in a study of shared clonotypes between healthy human individuals. The repertoire was sequenced with immunoSEQ multiplex PCR; TCRdb's copy has only in-frame clones and lacks some. The sample lists 450,000 to 500,000 clones, more than 65% seen once, with about 13% in the top ten. The specimen was PBMCs. Receptor source: a woman in her thirties or forties in good health. Some clones in this sample may be carry-over from other donors' samples. The CDR3 runs from the conserved cysteine through the conserved F or W. Each record gives: J gene, clone size, V gene, D gene, CDR3 protein, CDR3 DNA. The D gene is left open where the match is weak. Rows may omit the clone size; those that give it use once, few, many or a size class.

J gene: TRBJ2-1
clone size: once
V gene: TRBV7-9
D gene: TRBD2
CDR3 protein: CASSLTGGSGTYNEQFF
CDR3 DNA: TGTGCCAGCAGCTTAACGGGGGGAAGTGGTACCTACAATGAGCAGTTCTTC

J gene: TRBJ2-7
clone size: .
V gene: TRBV28
D gene: .
CDR3 protein: CASTPSGQPPPEQYF
CDR3 DNA: TGTGCCAGCACCCCCTCGGGACAACCTCCCCCCGAGCAGTACTTC

J gene: TRBJ1-5
clone size: .
V gene: TRBV2
D gene: .
CDR3 protein: CASSRGPPQPQHF
CDR3 DNA: TGTGCCAGCAGTCGGGGACCGCCGCAGCCCCAGCATTTT

J gene: TRBJ1-3
clone size: .
V gene: TRBV27
D gene: .
CDR3 protein: CASSLRGGNTIYF
CDR3 DNA: TGTGCCAGCAGTTTGAGGGGGGGAAACACCATATATTTT

J gene: TRBJ2-5
clone size: .
V gene: TRBV11-2
D gene: TRBD2
CDR3 protein: CASSPWAGGRETQYF
CDR3 DNA: TGTGCCAGCAGCCCGTGGGCGGGGGGTCGAGAGACCCAGTACTTC

J gene: TRBJ2-3
clone size: .
V gene: TRBV11-3
D gene: TRBD2
CDR3 protein: CASSSGLAGRTDTQYF
CDR3 DNA: TGTGCCAGCAGCTCGGGACTAGCGGGGCGCACAGATACGCAGTATTTT

J gene: TRBJ2-7
clone size: .
V gene: TRBV10-3
D gene: TRBD2
CDR3 protein: CAIRLAGDSYEQYF
CDR3 DNA: TGTGCCATTAGACTAGCGGGTGACTCCTACGAGCAGTACTTC

J gene: TRBJ1-5
clone size: .
V gene: TRBV30
D gene: .
CDR3 protein: CAWSVQGNQPQHF
CDR3 DNA: TGTGCCTGGAGTGTACAAGGCAATCAGCCCCAGCATTTT

J gene: TRBJ2-2
clone size: .
V gene: TRBV2
D gene: .
CDR3 protein: CASRESYVTGWRTGELFF
CDR3 DNA: TGTGCCAGCAGGGAGAGTTATGTTACAGGGTGGAGGACCGGGGAGCTGTTTTTT

J gene: TRBJ1-1
clone size: once
V gene: TRBV28
D gene: TRBD1
CDR3 protein: CASSVPGTGEAFF
CDR3 DNA: TGTGCCAGCAGTGTCCCCGGGACAGGAGAAGCTTTCTTT

J gene: TRBJ1-1
clone size: .
V gene: TRBV30
D gene: .
CDR3 protein: CAWNPGSLGAFF
CDR3 DNA: TGTGCCTGGAATCCAGGCTCCCTTGGGGCTTTCTTT

J gene: TRBJ1-3
clone size: .
V gene: TRBV7-9
D gene: TRBD1
CDR3 protein: CASRLTGTVVAGNTIYF
CDR3 DNA: TGTGCCAGCAGATTAACCGGGACAGTTGTCGCTGGAAACACCATATATTTT

J gene: TRBJ1-1
clone size: .
V gene: TRBV6-5
D gene: .
CDR3 protein: CASSYMGVGDTEAFF
CDR3 DNA: TGTGCCAGCAGTTACATGGGGGTGGGGGACACTGAAGCTTTCTTT

J gene: TRBJ1-5
clone size: .
V gene: TRBV28
D gene: TRBD1
CDR3 protein: CASSPRTGGHQPQHF
CDR3 DNA: TGTGCCAGCAGCCCACGGACAGGGGGTCATCAGCCCCAGCATTTT

J gene: TRBJ1-1
clone size: .
V gene: TRBV28
D gene: .
CDR3 protein: CASSLRSFGAEAFF
CDR3 DNA: TGTGCCAGCAGTTTAAGGAGTTTCGGCGCTGAAGCTTTCTTT

J gene: TRBJ2-2
clone size: .
V gene: TRBV7-2
D gene: TRBD2
CDR3 protein: CASSPLAGVEAGELFF
CDR3 DNA: TGTGCCAGCAGCCCGCTAGCGGGAGTTGAGGCCGGGGAGCTGTTTTTT

J gene: TRBJ2-1
clone size: .
V gene: TRBV7-9
D gene: TRBD2
CDR3 protein: CASSLAFGASGRAYNEQFF
CDR3 DNA: TGTGCCAGCAGCTTAGCATTTGGCGCTAGCGGGAGGGCTTACAATGAGCAGTTCTTC

J gene: TRBJ2-7
clone size: .
V gene: TRBV10-3
D gene: .
CDR3 protein: CAISDDVQRAYSYEQYF
CDR3 DNA: TGTGCCATCAGTGATGATGTGCAGCGGGCCTACTCCTACGAGCAGTACTTC

J gene: TRBJ1-2
clone size: .
V gene: TRBV30
D gene: TRBD1
CDR3 protein: CAWSTGQYGYTF
CDR3 DNA: TGTGCCTGGAGTACGGGACAGTATGGCTACACCTTC

J gene: TRBJ1-2
clone size: .
V gene: TRBV2
D gene: .
CDR3 protein: CASSEGVWVGYTF
CDR3 DNA: TGTGCCAGCAGTGAAGGTGTGTGGGTTGGCTACACCTTC

J gene: TRBJ1-2
clone size: .
V gene: TRBV7-9
D gene: TRBD1
CDR3 protein: CASSSTVGQDTINTF
CDR3 DNA: TGTGCCAGCAGCTCTACAGTGGGACAGGACACCATTAACACCTTC

J gene: TRBJ2-4
clone size: .
V gene: TRBV6-6
D gene: .
CDR3 protein: CASRRADREENIQYF
CDR3 DNA: TGTGCCAGCAGACGCGCAGACAGGGAGGAAAACATTCAGTACTTC

J gene: TRBJ1-2
clone size: .
V gene: TRBV5-5
D gene: TRBD1
CDR3 protein: CASSLAGTGEYRGYTF
CDR3 DNA: TGTGCCAGCAGCTTGGCCGGGACAGGGGAATACCGTGGCTACACCTTC

J gene: TRBJ1-4
clone size: .
V gene: TRBV7-9
D gene: .
CDR3 protein: CASSEGTLGANEKLFF
CDR3 DNA: TGTGCCAGCAGCGAGGGGACACTGGGGGCTAATGAAAAACTGTTTTTT

J gene: TRBJ2-7
clone size: many
V gene: TRBV6-5
D gene: TRBD2
CDR3 protein: CASSPSSGRSYEQYF
CDR3 DNA: TGTGCCAGCAGTCCATCTAGCGGACGCTCCTACGAGCAGTACTTC

J gene: TRBJ2-1
clone size: .
V gene: TRBV11-3
D gene: .
CDR3 protein: CASSLGFDEQFF
CDR3 DNA: TGTGCCAGCAGCTTAGGGTTCGATGAGCAGTTCTTC

J gene: TRBJ1-5
clone size: .
V gene: TRBV28
D gene: TRBD1
CDR3 protein: CASSFIGGRGSKKPQHF
CDR3 DNA: TGTGCCAGCAGTTTTATAGGGGGCAGGGGGAGTAAAAAGCCCCAGCATTTT

J gene: TRBJ1-3
clone size: .
V gene: TRBV14
D gene: .
CDR3 protein: CASSHKNKFSGNTIYF
CDR3 DNA: TGTGCCAGCAGCCACAAGAATAAGTTCTCTGGAAACACCATATATTTT

J gene: TRBJ1-5
clone size: .
V gene: TRBV19
D gene: TRBD1
CDR3 protein: CASTRGQGFNQPQHF
CDR3 DNA: TGTGCCAGTACGCGAGGACAGGGCTTTAATCAGCCCCAGCATTTT

J gene: TRBJ1-1
clone size: .
V gene: TRBV5-5
D gene: .
CDR3 protein: CASSLSYGTEAFF
CDR3 DNA: TGTGCCAGCAGCTTGTCATACGGGACTGAAGCTTTCTTT

J gene: TRBJ1-2
clone size: .
V gene: TRBV11-2
D gene: TRBD1
CDR3 protein: CASSHATPDRVPGYGYTF
CDR3 DNA: TGTGCCAGCAGCCACGCCACCCCTGACAGGGTTCCTGGCTATGGCTACACCTTC

J gene: TRBJ2-3
clone size: .
V gene: TRBV10-1
D gene: .
CDR3 protein: CASSESKVSSTDTQYF
CDR3 DNA: TGCGCCAGCAGTGAGTCGAAAGTATCATCCACAGATACGCAGTATTTT

J gene: TRBJ2-7
clone size: .
V gene: TRBV28
D gene: TRBD2
CDR3 protein: CASSLAGTSAYEQYF
CDR3 DNA: TGTGCCAGCAGTTTGGCCGGGACTAGCGCCTACGAGCAGTACTTC

J gene: TRBJ2-7
clone size: .
V gene: TRBV6-5
D gene: .
CDR3 protein: CASRSDSYSWYF
CDR3 DNA: TGTGCCAGCAGGTCTGACTCCTACTCTTGGTACTTC

J gene: TRBJ1-1
clone size: .
V gene: TRBV30
D gene: .
CDR3 protein: CAWSIAMNTEAFF
CDR3 DNA: TGTGCCTGGAGTATCGCGATGAACACTGAAGCTTTCTTT

J gene: TRBJ2-1
clone size: .
V gene: TRBV15
D gene: .
CDR3 protein: CATSRVSGSYNEQFF
CDR3 DNA: TGTGCCACCAGCAGAGTAAGCGGATCCTACAATGAGCAGTTCTTC

J gene: TRBJ2-5
clone size: once
V gene: TRBV9
D gene: .
CDR3 protein: CASSVGVEETQYF
CDR3 DNA: TGTGCCAGCAGCGTAGGGGTAGAGGAGACCCAGTACTTC

J gene: TRBJ1-4
clone size: once
V gene: TRBV30
D gene: .
CDR3 protein: CGRTGRDSEKLFF
CDR3 DNA: TGTGGTCGGACGGGCAGGGATTCGGAAAAACTGTTTTTT

J gene: TRBJ1-3
clone size: .
V gene: TRBV6-1
D gene: .
CDR3 protein: CASSEHYSGNTIYF
CDR3 DNA: TGTGCCAGCAGTGAACACTACTCTGGAAACACCATATATTTT

J gene: TRBJ1-1
clone size: few
V gene: TRBV19
D gene: .
CDR3 protein: CASLSPLAEAFF
CDR3 DNA: TGTGCCAGCCTTTCCCCGTTGGCTGAAGCTTTCTTT

J gene: TRBJ2-3
clone size: once
V gene: TRBV5-1
D gene: TRBD2
CDR3 protein: CASSLAGRTSGRDTQYF
CDR3 DNA: TGCGCCAGCAGCTTGGCGGGGAGGACTAGCGGGAGAGATACGCAGTATTTT

J gene: TRBJ1-2
clone size: .
V gene: TRBV7-2
D gene: .
CDR3 protein: CASSLQGVPWGYTF
CDR3 DNA: TGTGCCAGCAGCTTACAGGGAGTCCCCTGGGGCTACACCTTC

J gene: TRBJ1-1
clone size: .
V gene: TRBV30
D gene: .
CDR3 protein: CAWSIDSGTEAPF
CDR3 DNA: TGTGCCTGGAGTATAGACAGTGGGACTGAAGCTCCCTTT

J gene: TRBJ2-3
clone size: .
V gene: TRBV4-2
D gene: .
CDR3 protein: CASSQEAVGATDTQYF
CDR3 DNA: TGTGCCAGCAGCCAAGAAGCCGTGGGCGCCACAGATACGCAGTATTTT

J gene: TRBJ1-5
clone size: .
V gene: TRBV5-5
D gene: .
CDR3 protein: CASSLDANQPQHF
CDR3 DNA: TGTGCCAGCAGCTTGGATGCAAATCAGCCCCAGCATTTT

J gene: TRBJ1-5
clone size: .
V gene: TRBV28
D gene: .
CDR3 protein: CASSLGKGGASNQPQHF
CDR3 DNA: TGTGCCAGCAGTTTAGGCAAGGGCGGGGCTAGCAATCAGCCCCAGCATTTT

J gene: TRBJ2-3
clone size: .
V gene: TRBV6-6
D gene: TRBD2
CDR3 protein: CASRTSADTQYF
CDR3 DNA: TGTGCCAGCCGGACTAGCGCAGATACGCAGTATTTT

J gene: TRBJ1-1
clone size: once
V gene: TRBV5-4
D gene: .
CDR3 protein: CASSLSAGAMNTEAFF
CDR3 DNA: TGTGCCAGCAGCTTGAGTGCAGGGGCGATGAACACTGAAGCTTTCTTT

J gene: TRBJ2-7
clone size: .
V gene: TRBV27
D gene: TRBD2
CDR3 protein: CASRKTSLLSYEQYF
CDR3 DNA: TGTGCCAGCAGAAAGACTAGCCTTCTCTCCTACGAGCAGTACTTC

J gene: TRBJ2-4
clone size: .
V gene: TRBV7-8
D gene: .
CDR3 protein: CASSSGPGQGTKNIQYF
CDR3 DNA: TGTGCCAGCAGCTCAGGGCCGGGGCAGGGAACCAAAAACATTCAGTACTTC

J gene: TRBJ2-7
clone size: few
V gene: TRBV5-6
D gene: .
CDR3 protein: CASSLGGPYEQYF
CDR3 DNA: TGTGCCAGCAGCTTGGGCGGACCCTACGAGCAGTACTTC

J gene: TRBJ2-5
clone size: .
V gene: TRBV4-2
D gene: TRBD2
CDR3 protein: CASSQDPGTSGGLPSSQETQYF
CDR3 DNA: TGTGCCAGCAGCCAAGATCCCGGGACTAGCGGAGGGCTGCCGAGTAGCCAAGAGACCCAGTACTTC

J gene: TRBJ2-3
clone size: .
V gene: TRBV19
D gene: .
CDR3 protein: CASSIGRTGAYF
CDR3 DNA: TGTGCCAGTAGTATCGGGCGGACCGGCGCGTATTTT

J gene: TRBJ2-5
clone size: .
V gene: TRBV11-2
D gene: .
CDR3 protein: CASSLVAVYQETQYF
CDR3 DNA: TGTGCCAGCAGCTTAGTGGCGGTGTACCAAGAGACCCAGTACTTC

J gene: TRBJ1-2
clone size: .
V gene: TRBV6-5
D gene: .
CDR3 protein: CASSRTGRGSTF
CDR3 DNA: TGTGCCAGCAGTCGGACGGGCAGAGGAAGCACCTTC

J gene: TRBJ1-1
clone size: .
V gene: TRBV11-3
D gene: .
CDR3 protein: CASSSIPWPIGRKNTEAFF
CDR3 DNA: TGTGCCAGCAGCTCCATCCCCTGGCCTATAGGACGTAAAAACACTGAAGCTTTCTTT

J gene: TRBJ1-5
clone size: .
V gene: TRBV30
D gene: TRBD1
CDR3 protein: CAYDRGDQPQHF
CDR3 DNA: TGTGCCTACGACAGGGGTGATCAGCCCCAGCATTTT

J gene: TRBJ1-2
clone size: .
V gene: TRBV29-1
D gene: .
CDR3 protein: CSGEMGGHGYTF
CDR3 DNA: TGCAGCGGAGAGATGGGAGGACACGGCTACACCTTC

J gene: TRBJ1-2
clone size: .
V gene: TRBV5-4
D gene: .
CDR3 protein: CASSSPRSYDGYTF
CDR3 DNA: TGTGCCAGCAGCTCGCCCAGGTCGTACGATGGCTACACCTTC

J gene: TRBJ2-2
clone size: .
V gene: TRBV11-3
D gene: .
CDR3 protein: CASSLDWGQNTGELFF
CDR3 DNA: TGTGCCAGCAGCTTAGATTGGGGACAGAACACCGGGGAGCTGTTTTTT